Listed below are T cell receptor beta chains from one sample, sequenced in a study of STAT3 mutations in large granular lymphocyte leukemia. Profiling relied on immunoSEQ multiplex PCR, and the TCRdb table lists in-frame clones only, not all of them. The sample shows under 10,000 clones, 70% to 90% of them seen only once. The source material was peripheral blood mononuclear cells. The receptors were gathered from an elderly man with T-cell large granular lymphocyte leukemia. Some clones in this sample may be carry-over from other donors' samples. The CDR3 runs from the conserved cysteine through the conserved F or W. D genes are given only for firm matches. Clone size is shown for a subset of rows, as once, few, many or a class of expanded clone.

V gene	D gene	CDR3 length	J gene	clone size	CDR3 protein	CDR3 DNA
TRBV7-9	NA	17	TRBJ2-6	NA	CASSPSWRNSGANVLTF	TGTGCCAGCAGCCCTAGCTGGCGAAACTCTGGGGCCAACGTCCTGACTTTC
TRBV5-8	NA	14	TRBJ1-2	few	CASSLRGVDYGYTF	TGTGCCAGCAGCTTGAGGGGGGTGGACTATGGCTACACCTTC
TRBV4-3	NA	15	TRBJ2-7	NA	CASSQGLEPHSEQYF	TGCGCCAGCAGCCAAGGACTTGAACCCCATTCGGAGCAGTACTTC
TRBV6-1	TRBD1	13	TRBJ2-7	NA	CVSTGTGLYEQYF	TGTGTCTCGACCGGGACAGGGCTGTACGAGCAGTACTTC
TRBV29-1	NA	13	TRBJ1-4	NA	CSVELPTNEKLFF	TGCAGCGTTGAACTACCAACTAATGAAAAACTGTTTTTT
TRBV9	NA	16	TRBJ2-5	once	CASSVAQLGRGETQYF	TGTGCCAGCAGCGTAGCTCAGCTGGGCAGGGGCGAGACCCAGTACTTC
TRBV27	TRBD1	16	TRBJ2-7	NA	CASSPPPGQGTYEQYF	TGTGCCAGCAGTCCCCCTCCGGGACAGGGCACCTACGAGCAGTACTTC
TRBV5-1	TRBD2	15	TRBJ2-3	once	CASNLDSGVSGTQYF	TGCGCCAGCAACCTTGACAGCGGGGTTTCGGGGACGCAGTATTTT
TRBV13	TRBD1	16	TRBJ2-5	NA	CASSRRTGGRQETQYF	TGTGCCAGCAGCCGCCGGACAGGGGGTCGGCAAGAGACCCAGTACTTC
TRBV5-1	TRBD1	15	TRBJ1-6	once	CASSRGTGNNSPLHF	TGCGCCAGCAGCCGTGGGACAGGCAATAATTCACCCCTCCACTTT
TRBV5-1	NA	17	TRBJ1-6	NA	CASSPSRVNSYNSPLHF	TGCGCCAGCAGCCCAAGCAGGGTTAACTCCTATAATTCACCCCTCCACTTT
TRBV5-4	NA	14	TRBJ2-1	NA	CASSLDNAENEQFF	TGTGCCAGCAGCTTGGACAACGCGGAGAATGAGCAGTTCTTC
TRBV5-4	NA	15	TRBJ2-5	NA	CASSLDGGPQETQYF	TGTGCCAGCAGCTTGGACGGAGGACCACAAGAGACCCAGTACTTC
TRBV27	NA	15	TRBJ1-2	NA	CASSPSGRLLYGYTF	TGTGCCAGCAGCCCCTCGGGACGGCTCCTCTATGGCTACACCTTC
TRBV6-6	NA	13	TRBJ2-7	NA	CASSRTVSYEQYF	TGTGCCAGCAGTCGGACAGTCTCCTACGAGCAGTACTTC
TRBV4-2	NA	15	TRBJ1-2	NA	CASSQDFAGSYGYTF	TGTGCCAGCAGCCAAGATTTTGCAGGAAGCTATGGCTACACCTTC
TRBV7-9	TRBD1	16	TRBJ1-4	once	CASSTYRGRGNEKLFF	TGTGCCAGCAGCACCTACAGGGGGCGGGGTAATGAAAAACTGTTTTTT
TRBV6-5	TRBD1	15	TRBJ1-2	once	CASSYLAGGVEGYTF	TGTGCCAGCAGTTACTTAGCAGGGGGTGTTGAGGGCTACACCTTC
TRBV5-6	NA	15	TRBJ2-2	NA	CASKPDSPNTGELFF	TGTGCCAGCAAACCGGACAGCCCGAACACCGGGGAGCTGTTTTTT
TRBV14	NA	12	TRBJ2-7	once	CASSQAAYEQYF	TGTGCCAGCAGCCAAGCGGCGTACGAGCAGTACTTC
TRBV29-1	NA	12	TRBJ2-7	once	CSVGDGPYEQYF	TGCAGCGTTGGGGACGGACCCTACGAGCAGTACTTC
TRBV5-1	NA	17	TRBJ1-4	NA	CASSIGTSMLANEKLFF	TGCGCCAGCAGCATAGGGACAAGTATGTTGGCTAATGAAAAACTGTTTTTT
TRBV27	TRBD1	22	TRBJ2-1	NA	CASSLLLVRQGGGGGYENEQFF	TGTGCCAGCAGTTTACTCCTCGTGAGACAGGGGGGGGGCGGGGGATATGAAAATGAGCAGTTCTTC
TRBV5-4	NA	15	TRBJ2-2	NA	CASSLGGAGTGELFF	TGTGCCAGCAGCTTGGGAGGGGCGGGAACCGGGGAGCTGTTTTTT
TRBV6-6	TRBD1	13	TRBJ1-2	NA	CASSLGTAYGYTF	TGTGCCAGCAGTCTGGGGACAGCCTATGGCTACACCTTC
TRBV6-1	TRBD1	17	TRBJ1-4	NA	CASSDPGQGFTNEKLFF	TGTGCCAGCAGTGACCCGGGACAGGGGTTCACTAATGAAAAACTGTTTTTT
TRBV30	NA	11	TRBJ1-1	NA	CASARGTEAFF	TGTGCCTCCGCGAGGGGGACTGAAGCTTTCTTT